This T cell receptor (beta chain) was identified during a study of blood T cells in healthy people across ages. Study-wide findings and caveats: There were more naive CD4+ cells and higher diversity in long-lived donors than in aged donors. Not knowing donor CMV status may have confounded expanded clonotype changes. Older age coincided with a roughly linear decline in TCR beta diversity per million T cells.

Primed by a sample-barcoded 5' primer and a J-beta primer mix, a second PCR proceeded for 7 to 11 cycles. TCRdb reanalysed the 5' RACE reads using MiXCR and keeps one entry per CDR3 protein. Of about 780,000 distinct CDR3 sequences in the sample, 35% to 60% were seen once. This clonotype was detected a few times. What it recognizes is unknown. There are 15 residues in the CDR3. Trimming shortened V by 2 bases and J by 7 bases, and 17 bases separated the two germline ends. The sequenced material came from blood. The chain carries TRBV12-3 or TRBV12-4 and TRBJ1-2; D is ambiguous. The clonotype comes from an older man in good health. The DNA for the CDR3 is TGTGCCAGCAGTTTACGTAGCAGGTCTTTTGGTGGCTACACCTTC. This translates into CASSLRSRSFGGYTF.